One and the same sample provided the 4 T cell receptor beta chains below, sequenced in a study of shared clonotypes between healthy human individuals. TCRdb's table, derived via immunoSEQ multiplex PCR, lists solely in-frame clones and lacks some. The data show over a million clones, about 96% seen once. Source material: naive CD4+ T cells sorted from blood. Subset reported: CD45RA+ positively selected. These receptors all come from a young man in good health.

This chain links TRBV2 with TRBJ2-7; 9 bases agree with TRBD1. J lost 4 bases, V lost 6 bases, and 7 bases had no gene match. Germline V gene lookup returns CDR1 SNHLY and CDR2 FYNNEI. The CDR3 extends over 14 amino acids. CDR3 region: CASRTSGTGYEQYF. Here the CDR3 DNA reads TGTGCCAGCAGAACCTCCGGGACAGGGTACGAGCAGTACTTC.

The chain uses TRBV4-2 and TRBJ2-1, with D perhaps TRBD2 (7 bases). The CDR3 is made up of 19 amino acids. From germline, CDR1 is LGHNA and CDR2 YNFKEQ. V lost 0 bases and J lost 10, with 28 bases in between. The CDR3 loop is CASSQDPFEGEGRLGEQFF. The CDR3 DNA reads as TGTGCCAGCAGCCAAGATCCCTTTGAGGGGGAGGGCCGTTTGGGGGAGCAGTTCTTC.

The chain is built from TRBV28 and TRBJ2-7, with a possible D match to TRBD1 (6 bases). Germline V lookup: CDR1 MDHEN, CDR2 SYDVKM. The CDR3 totals 12 residues. V lost 7 bases and J lost 3, with 10 bases in between. This chain's CDR3 is CASNRDNYEQYF. The CDR3 region has the DNA TGTGCCAGCAATCGGGACAACTACGAGCAGTACTTC.

The rearrangement uses TRBV7-8 and TRBJ2-1, with TRBD1 matching over 9 bases. With V trimmed by 4 bases and J by 4 bases, 8 bases remained unmatched. This CDR3 is 16 amino acids long. Germline lookup yields CDR1 SGHVS and CDR2 FQNEAQ. As DNA, the CDR3 is TGTGCCAGCAGCTCAGCCCTCGGGACAGGGTACAATGAGCAGTTCTTC. Translated, it gives CASSSALGTGYNEQFF.